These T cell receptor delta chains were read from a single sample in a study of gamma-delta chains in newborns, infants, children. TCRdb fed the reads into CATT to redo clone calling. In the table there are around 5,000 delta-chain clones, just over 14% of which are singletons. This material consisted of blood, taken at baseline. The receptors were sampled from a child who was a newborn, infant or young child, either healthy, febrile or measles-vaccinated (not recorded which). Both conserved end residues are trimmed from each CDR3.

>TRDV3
AFYSLLLGDTQDKLI
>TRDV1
ALGETFSVLGMLRSYTDKLI
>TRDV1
ALGERQAARVYFRIKPYTDKLI
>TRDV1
ALGELSPQRGYAGYTDKLI
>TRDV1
ALGEYNTYPWYWGISNTDKLI
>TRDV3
AFPYYWGTPIYTDKLI
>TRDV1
ALGDRTPLPHQIQKLI
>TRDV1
ALGELLLSYGSLGGSAQLF
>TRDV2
ACDRLGAAYTDKLI
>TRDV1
ALGEPTGLRYWGIRSWDTRQMF
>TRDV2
ACDRGGALDKLI
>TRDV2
ACDTLLGHSWDTRQMF
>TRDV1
ALGEPPAAIRAGEDTDKLI
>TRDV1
ALGELPRGGYLYTDKLI
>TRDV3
AFPTRGIDGYTDKLI
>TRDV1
ALGELAYAWGPWSCTDKLI
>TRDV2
ACDTVGPNGYTDKLI
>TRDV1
ALGELALPYWNLGTDKLI
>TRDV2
ACDTGGYDSWDTRQMF
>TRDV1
ALGLPLLLDYWGTSSLTAQLF
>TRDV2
ACDTLGDKAANKLI
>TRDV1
ALGELVPLFPIGLYWGFPLTYTDKLI
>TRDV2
ACDTPSGGQSSWDTRQMF
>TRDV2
ACDTLGDFYRDTRQMF
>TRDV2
ACDTVLLGDTDKLI
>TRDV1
ALGDWGDTDKLI
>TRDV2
ACDPWGTDKLI
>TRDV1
ALGLQPLSCHWGIRGYTDKLI
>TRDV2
ACDTLSARTGGYTDKLI
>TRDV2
ACDTVRGGEANTGGGTDKLI
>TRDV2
ACDTVTTGGYLSSWDTRQMF
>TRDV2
ACDQLGATDKLI
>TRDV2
ACDTWGTARLF
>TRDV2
ACDSFSTLGDFSYTDKLI
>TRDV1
ALGELSGTTSHCPGCTDKLI
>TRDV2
ACDKLGDTVDKLI
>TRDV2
ACDRLEGMTDKLI
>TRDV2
ACDTGGLLGTYTDKLI
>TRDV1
ALGAAFLYLGDTRSRPLI
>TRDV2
ACDLLWGFSSWDTRQMF
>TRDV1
ALGAGGERYTDKLI
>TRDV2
ACDTVRLGDTSSWDTRQMF
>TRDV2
ACDTARGGYASWDTRQMF
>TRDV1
ALGEMMGGSHTNTGGYASHRNTDKLI
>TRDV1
ALGEKAFGVYTDKLI
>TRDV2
ACDTITGGYAHQGKLI
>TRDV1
ALGNPPTAWGKLI
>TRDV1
ALGEEPHRCQPGLYSQYTDKLI
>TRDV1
ALGELWGIRGLI
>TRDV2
ACDTPTGGPSSWDTRQMF
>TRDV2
ACDTIGSGHTGGYLLTAQLF
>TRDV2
ACDILGDTFDKLI
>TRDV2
ACDTPYWGIRSWDTRQMF
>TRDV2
ACVPLGHRDFDTDKLI
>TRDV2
ACDTLGGYTDKLI